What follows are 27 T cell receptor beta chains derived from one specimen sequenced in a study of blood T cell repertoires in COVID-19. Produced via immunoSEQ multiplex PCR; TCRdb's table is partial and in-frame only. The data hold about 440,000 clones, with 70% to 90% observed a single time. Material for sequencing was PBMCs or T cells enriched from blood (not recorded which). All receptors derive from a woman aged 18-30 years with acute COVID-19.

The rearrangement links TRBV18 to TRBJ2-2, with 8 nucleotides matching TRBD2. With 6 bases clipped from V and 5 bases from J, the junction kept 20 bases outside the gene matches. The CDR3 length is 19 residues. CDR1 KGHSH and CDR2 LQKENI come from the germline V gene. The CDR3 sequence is CASSRTLLAEMPLTGELFF. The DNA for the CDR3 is TGTGCCAGCTCTCGCACCTTACTAGCGGAGATGCCGTTAACCGGGGAGCTGTTTTTT.

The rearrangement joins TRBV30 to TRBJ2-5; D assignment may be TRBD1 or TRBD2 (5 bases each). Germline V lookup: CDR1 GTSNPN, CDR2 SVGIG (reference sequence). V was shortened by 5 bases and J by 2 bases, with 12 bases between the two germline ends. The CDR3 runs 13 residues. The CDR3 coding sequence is TGTGCCTGGGGGAGACAGACTCAAGAGACCCAGTACTTC. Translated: CAWGRQTQETQYF. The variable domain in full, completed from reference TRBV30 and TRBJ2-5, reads SQTIHQWPATLVQPVGSPLSLECTVEGTSNPNLYWYRQAAGRGLQLLFYSVGIGQISSEVPQNLSASRPQDRQFILSSKKLLLSDSGFYLCAWGRQTQETQYFGPGTRLLVL.

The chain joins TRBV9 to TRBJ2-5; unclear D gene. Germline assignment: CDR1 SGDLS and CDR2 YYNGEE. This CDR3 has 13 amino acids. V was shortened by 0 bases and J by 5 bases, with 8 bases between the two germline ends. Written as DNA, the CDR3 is TGTGCCAGCAGCGTAGCTCAGTGGGAGACCCAGTACTTC. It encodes CASSVAQWETQYF.

As DNA, the CDR3 is TGCGCCAGCAGCCATGGGACAGGAAATCAGCCCCAGCATTTT. This gives the protein CASSHGTGNQPQHF. The V call is TRBV4-1, the J call TRBJ1-5, with 8 bases identical to TRBD1. The CDR3 extends over 14 amino acids. The V gene's germline CDR1 is MGHRA and CDR2 YSYEKL. V trimming: 3 bases; J trimming: 4 bases; junction bases outside the gene matches: 2.

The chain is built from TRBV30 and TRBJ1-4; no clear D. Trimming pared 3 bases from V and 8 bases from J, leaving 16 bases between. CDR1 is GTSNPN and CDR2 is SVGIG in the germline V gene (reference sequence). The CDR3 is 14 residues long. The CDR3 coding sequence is TGTGCCTGGAGGGACTTTGGGTTTAGCGAAAAACTGTTTTTT. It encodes CAWRDFGFSEKLFF.

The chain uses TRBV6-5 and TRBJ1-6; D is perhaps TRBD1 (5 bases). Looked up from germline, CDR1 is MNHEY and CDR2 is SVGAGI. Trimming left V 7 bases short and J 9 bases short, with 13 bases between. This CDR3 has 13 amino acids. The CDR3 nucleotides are TGTGCCAGCACCCATCGGGGGAGTTCACCCCTCCACTTT. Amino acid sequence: CASTHRGSSPLHF.

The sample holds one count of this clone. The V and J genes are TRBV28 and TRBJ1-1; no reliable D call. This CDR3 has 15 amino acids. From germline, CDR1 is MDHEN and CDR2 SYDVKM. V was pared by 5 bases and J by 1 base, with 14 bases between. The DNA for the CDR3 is TGTGCCAGCAGTCCCGGAGAGGCGGGGAACACTGAAGCTTTCTTT. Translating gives CASSPGEAGNTEAFF.

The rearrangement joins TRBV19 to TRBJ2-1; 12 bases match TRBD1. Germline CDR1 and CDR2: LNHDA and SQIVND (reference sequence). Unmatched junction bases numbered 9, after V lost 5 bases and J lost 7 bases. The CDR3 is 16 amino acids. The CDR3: CASSWGQGALGNEQFF. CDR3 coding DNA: TGTGCCAGTAGTTGGGGACAGGGGGCGCTGGGTAATGAGCAGTTCTTC. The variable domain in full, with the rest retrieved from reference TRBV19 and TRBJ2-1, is DGGITQSPKYLFRKEGQNVTLSCEQNLNHDAMYWYRQDPGQGLRLIYYSQIVNDFQKGDIAEGYSVSREKKESFPLTVTSAQKNPTAFYLCASSWGQGALGNEQFFGPGTRLTVL.

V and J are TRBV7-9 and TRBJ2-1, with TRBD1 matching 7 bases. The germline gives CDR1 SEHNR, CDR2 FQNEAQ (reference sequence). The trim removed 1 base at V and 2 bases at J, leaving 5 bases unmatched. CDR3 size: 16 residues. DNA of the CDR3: TGTGCCAGCAGCTTAGGACAGGGACGTACCTACAATGAGCAGTTCTTC. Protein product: CASSLGQGRTYNEQFF.

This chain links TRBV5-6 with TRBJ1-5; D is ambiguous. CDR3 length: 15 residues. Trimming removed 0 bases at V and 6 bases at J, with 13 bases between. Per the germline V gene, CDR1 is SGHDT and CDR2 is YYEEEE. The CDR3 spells CASSLGVTGIQPQHF. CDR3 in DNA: TGTGCCAGCAGCTTGGGAGTTACGGGTATTCAGCCCCAGCATTTT.

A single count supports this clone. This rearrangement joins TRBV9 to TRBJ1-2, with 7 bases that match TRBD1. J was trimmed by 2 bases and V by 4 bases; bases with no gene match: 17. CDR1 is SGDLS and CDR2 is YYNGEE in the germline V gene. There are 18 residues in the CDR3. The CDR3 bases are TGTGCCAGCAGCTCAGGGGGGCTAACCGGGACACCAAACTATGGCTACACCTTC. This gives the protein CASSSGGLTGTPNYGYTF.

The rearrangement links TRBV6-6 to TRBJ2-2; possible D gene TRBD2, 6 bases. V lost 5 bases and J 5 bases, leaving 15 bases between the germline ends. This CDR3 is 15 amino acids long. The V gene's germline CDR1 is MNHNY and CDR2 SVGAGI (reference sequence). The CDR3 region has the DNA TGTGCCAGCAGTCCGACGGTTGCGGGAACCGGGGAGCTGTTTTTT. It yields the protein CASSPTVAGTGELFF.

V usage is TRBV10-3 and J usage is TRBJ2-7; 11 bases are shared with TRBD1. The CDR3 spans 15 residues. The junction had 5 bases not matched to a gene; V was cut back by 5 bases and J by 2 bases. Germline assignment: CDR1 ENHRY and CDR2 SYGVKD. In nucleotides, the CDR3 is TGTGCCATCAGTCTGGGACAGGGGGATACCTACGAGCAGTACTTC. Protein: CAISLGQGDTYEQYF.

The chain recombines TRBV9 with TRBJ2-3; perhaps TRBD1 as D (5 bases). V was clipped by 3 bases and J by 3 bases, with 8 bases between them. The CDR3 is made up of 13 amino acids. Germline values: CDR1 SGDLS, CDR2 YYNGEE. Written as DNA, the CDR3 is TGTGCCAGCAGCGCCCAGGGTACAGATACGCAGTATTTT. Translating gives CASSAQGTDTQYF.

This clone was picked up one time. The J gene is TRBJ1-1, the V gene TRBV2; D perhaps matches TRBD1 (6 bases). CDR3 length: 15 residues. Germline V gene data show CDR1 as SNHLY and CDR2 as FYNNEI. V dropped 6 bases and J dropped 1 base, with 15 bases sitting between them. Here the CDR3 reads CASRENRDRNTEAFF. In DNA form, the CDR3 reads TGTGCCAGCAGAGAGAACAGGGATCGGAACACTGAAGCTTTCTTT.

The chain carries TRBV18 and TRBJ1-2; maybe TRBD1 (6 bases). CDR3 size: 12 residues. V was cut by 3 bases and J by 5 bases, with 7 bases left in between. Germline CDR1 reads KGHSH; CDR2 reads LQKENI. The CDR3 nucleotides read TGTGCCAGCTCACCGACAGGTTATGGCTACACCTTC. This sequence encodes CASSPTGYGYTF.

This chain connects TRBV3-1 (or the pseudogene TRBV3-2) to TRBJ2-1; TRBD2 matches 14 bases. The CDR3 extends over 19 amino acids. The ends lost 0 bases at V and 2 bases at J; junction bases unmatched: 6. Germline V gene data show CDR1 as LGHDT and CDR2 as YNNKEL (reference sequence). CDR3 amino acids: CASSQEEGLAGATYNEQFF. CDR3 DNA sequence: TGTGCCAGCAGCCAAGAAGAGGGACTAGCGGGAGCGACCTACAATGAGCAGTTCTTC.

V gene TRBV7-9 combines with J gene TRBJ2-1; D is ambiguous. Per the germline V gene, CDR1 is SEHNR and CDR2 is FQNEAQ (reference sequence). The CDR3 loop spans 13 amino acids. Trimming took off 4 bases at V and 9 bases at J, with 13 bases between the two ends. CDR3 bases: TGTGCCAGCAGCTCCTCCCGAGGCGGTGAGCAGTTCTTC. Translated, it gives CASSSSRGGEQFF.

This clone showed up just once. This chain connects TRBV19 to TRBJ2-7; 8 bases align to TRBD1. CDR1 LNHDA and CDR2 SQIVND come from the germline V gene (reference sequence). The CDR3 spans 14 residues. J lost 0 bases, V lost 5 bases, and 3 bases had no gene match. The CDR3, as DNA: TGTGCCAGTAGTCAACAGGGGGACTCCTACGAGCAGTACTTC. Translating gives CASSQQGDSYEQYF. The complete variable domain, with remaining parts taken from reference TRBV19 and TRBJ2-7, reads DGGITQSPKYLFRKEGQNVTLSCEQNLNHDAMYWYRQDPGQGLRLIYYSQIVNDFQKGDIAEGYSVSREKKESFPLTVTSAQKNPTAFYLCASSQQGDSYEQYFGPGTRLTVT.

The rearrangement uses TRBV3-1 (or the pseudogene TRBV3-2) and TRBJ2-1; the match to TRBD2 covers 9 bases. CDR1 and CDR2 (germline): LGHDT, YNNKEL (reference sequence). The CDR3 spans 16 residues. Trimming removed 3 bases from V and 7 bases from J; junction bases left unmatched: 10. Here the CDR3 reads CASSQSYTSGLNEQFF. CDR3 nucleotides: TGTGCCAGCAGCCAGTCATATACTAGCGGGTTGAATGAGCAGTTCTTC.

This CDR3 is CASSLRSGQETQYF. CDR3 DNA: TGTGCCAGCAGCTTAAGGTCAGGGCAAGAGACCCAGTACTTC. The V call is TRBV5-4, the J call TRBJ2-5, with D perhaps TRBD1 (5 bases). Looked up from germline, CDR1 is SGHNT and CDR2 is YYREEE (reference sequence). The CDR3 contains 14 residues. Between the trimmed V and J ends, which lost 2 bases and 2 bases, there was a span of 10 bases.

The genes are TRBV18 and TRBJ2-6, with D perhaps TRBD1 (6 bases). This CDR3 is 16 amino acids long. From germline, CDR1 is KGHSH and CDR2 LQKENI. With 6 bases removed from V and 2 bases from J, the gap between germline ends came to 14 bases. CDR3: CASSYGQSPGANVLTF. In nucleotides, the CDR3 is TGTGCCAGCTCTTACGGACAGTCGCCTGGGGCCAACGTCCTGACTTTC.

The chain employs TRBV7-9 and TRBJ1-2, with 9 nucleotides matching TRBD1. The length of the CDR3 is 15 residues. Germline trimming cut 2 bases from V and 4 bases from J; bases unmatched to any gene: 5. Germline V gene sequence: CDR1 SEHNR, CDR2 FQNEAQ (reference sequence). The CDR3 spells CASSLPGQGIYGYTF. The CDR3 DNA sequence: TGTGCCAGCAGCTTACCGGGACAGGGTATCTATGGCTACACCTTC. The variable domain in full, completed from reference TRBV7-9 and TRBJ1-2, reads DTGVSQNPRHKITKRGQNVTFRCDPISEHNRLYWYRQTLGQGPEFLTYFQNEAQLEKSRLLSDRFSAERPKGSFSTLEIQRTEQGDSAMYLCASSLPGQGIYGYTFGSGTRLTVV.

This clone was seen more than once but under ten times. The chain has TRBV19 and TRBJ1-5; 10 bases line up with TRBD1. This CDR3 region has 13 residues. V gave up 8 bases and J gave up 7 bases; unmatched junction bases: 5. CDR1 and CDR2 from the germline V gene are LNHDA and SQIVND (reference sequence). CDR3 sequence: CASGTGARQPQHF. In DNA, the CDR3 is TGTGCCAGTGGGACAGGGGCCCGCCAGCCCCAGCATTTT.

The CDR3 DNA is TGTGCCAGCAGTTTACCAGGGAGGGGGTTCTATGGCTACACCTTC. Amino acids: CASSLPGRGFYGYTF. V usage is TRBV28 and J usage is TRBJ1-2, with D perhaps matching TRBD1 (6 bases). This CDR3 is built from 15 residues. Trimming pared 2 bases from V and 4 bases from J, leaving 14 bases between. Per germline, CDR1 MDHEN and CDR2 SYDVKM.

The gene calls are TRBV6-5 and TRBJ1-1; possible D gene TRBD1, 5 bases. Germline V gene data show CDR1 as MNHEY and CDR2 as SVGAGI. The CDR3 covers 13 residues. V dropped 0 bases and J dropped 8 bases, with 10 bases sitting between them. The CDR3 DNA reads TGTGCCAGCAGTTACTCCCCCGCAGGGGAAGCTTTCTTT. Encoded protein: CASSYSPAGEAFF.

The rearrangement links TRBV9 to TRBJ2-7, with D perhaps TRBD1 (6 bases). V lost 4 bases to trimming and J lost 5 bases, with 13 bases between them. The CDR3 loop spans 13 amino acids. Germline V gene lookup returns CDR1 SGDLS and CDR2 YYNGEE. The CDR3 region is CASSLLQGHEQYF. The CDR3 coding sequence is TGTGCCAGCAGCCTTTTACAGGGCCACGAGCAGTACTTC. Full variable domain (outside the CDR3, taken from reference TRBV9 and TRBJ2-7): DSGVTQTPKHLITATGQRVTLRCSPRSGDLSVYWYQQSLDQGLQFLIQYYNGEERAKGNILERFSAQQFPDLHSELNLSSLELGDSALYFCASSLLQGHEQYFGPGTRLTVT.